This TCR beta chain originates from a study of OX40 agonist ivuxolimab in advanced cancers. TCRdb keeps only in-frame clones here, not all; method: immunoSEQ multiplex PCR. The table has 55,000 to 65,000 clones, 85% seen once. This clone appeared a single time. Its antigen is as yet unknown. Study outcomes and limitations: Dosing at 0.1 to 3.0 mg/kg was accompanied by clonal expansion of CD4+ and CD8+ blood T cells by week 6.

Trimming cost V 1 base and J 7 bases; bases outside gene matches: 5. The germline V gene encodes CDR1 SGHTA and CDR2 FQGTGA. The CDR3 is 15 amino acids. This specimen was CD4+ or CD8+ T cells sorted from blood, taken in a trial of the OX40 agonist ivuxolimab. The chain employs TRBV7-3 and TRBJ2-1; TRBD2 aligns across 9 bases. This clonotype originated in an adult with an advanced solid tumor such as melanoma, head and neck, liver or kidney cancer. CDR3 DNA sequence: TGTGCCAGCAGCTTAAGGCGGGGGGGCCGAAATGAGCAGTTCTTC. This sequence encodes CASSLRRGGRNEQFF.